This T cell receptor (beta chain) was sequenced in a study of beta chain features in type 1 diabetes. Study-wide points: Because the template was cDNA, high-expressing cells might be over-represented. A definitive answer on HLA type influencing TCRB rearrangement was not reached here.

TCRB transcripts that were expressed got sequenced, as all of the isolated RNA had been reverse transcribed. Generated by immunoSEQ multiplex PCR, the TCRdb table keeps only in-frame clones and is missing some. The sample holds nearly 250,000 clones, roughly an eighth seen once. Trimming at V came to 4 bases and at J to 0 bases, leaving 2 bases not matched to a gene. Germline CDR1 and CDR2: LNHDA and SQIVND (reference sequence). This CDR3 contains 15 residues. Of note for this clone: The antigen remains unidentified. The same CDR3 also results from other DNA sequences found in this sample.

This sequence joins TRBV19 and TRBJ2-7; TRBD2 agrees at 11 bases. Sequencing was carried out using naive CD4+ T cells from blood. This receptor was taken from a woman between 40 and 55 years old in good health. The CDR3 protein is CASSSLAGGSYEQYF. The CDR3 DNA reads TGTGCCAGTAGTAGCCTAGCGGGGGGCTCCTACGAGCAGTACTTC.